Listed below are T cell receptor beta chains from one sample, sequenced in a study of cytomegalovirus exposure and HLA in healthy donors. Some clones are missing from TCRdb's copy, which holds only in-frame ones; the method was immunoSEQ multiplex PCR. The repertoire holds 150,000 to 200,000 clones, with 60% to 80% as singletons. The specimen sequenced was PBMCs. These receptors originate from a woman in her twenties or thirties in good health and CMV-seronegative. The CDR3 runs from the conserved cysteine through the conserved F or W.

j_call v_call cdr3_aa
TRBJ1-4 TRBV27 CASTPGDPASEKLFF
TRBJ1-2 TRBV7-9 CASSQGALGAYGYTF
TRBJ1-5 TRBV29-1 CSGARGAGQPQHF
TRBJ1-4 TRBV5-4 CASSSRQATNEKLFF
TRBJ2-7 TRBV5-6 CASSLSSGGSYEQYF
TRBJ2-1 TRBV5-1 CASSLIPLDEQFF
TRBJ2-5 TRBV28 CATFTSGETQYF
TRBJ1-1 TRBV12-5 CASGLEARGEAFF
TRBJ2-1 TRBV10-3 CAISEGGDRFYNEQFF
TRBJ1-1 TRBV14 CASSQEGVGTPEAFF
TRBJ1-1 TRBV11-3 CASSLSRDTKAFF
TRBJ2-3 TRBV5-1 CASRYGGGGTDTQYF
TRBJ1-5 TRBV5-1 CASSDGTGKQPQHF
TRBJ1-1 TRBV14 CASSLGAGLRTEAFF
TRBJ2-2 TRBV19 CASNGKEGYTGELFF
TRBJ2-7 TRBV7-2 CASSLRRGVAQYF
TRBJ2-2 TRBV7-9 CASSRLAGVNTGELFF
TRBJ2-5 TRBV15 CATSRGGREETQYF
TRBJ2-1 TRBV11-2 CASSLDSGGANEQFF
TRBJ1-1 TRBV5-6 CASSSTGRITEAFF
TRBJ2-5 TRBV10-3 CAISEVQGLQETQYF
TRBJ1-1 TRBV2 CASSVEGGDTEAFF
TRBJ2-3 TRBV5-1 CASSLVAGAPRGTDTQYF
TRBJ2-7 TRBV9 CASSPTASYEQYF
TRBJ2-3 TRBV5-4 CASSSAGTGGDTQYF
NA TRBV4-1 CASSQTAEDDYEQYF
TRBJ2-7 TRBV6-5 CASGTLRGGHEQYF